The T cell receptor (beta chain) under discussion was sequenced for a study of shared clonotypes between healthy human individuals. The V and J ends lost 8 bases and 0 bases respectively, with 8 bases between them. Germline values: CDR1 MNHNY, CDR2 SVGAGI (reference sequence). The CDR3 is 13 amino acids. In its sample, this clone was seen once. Assay used: immunoSEQ multiplex PCR; TCRdb lists only in-frame clones, some missing. Of about 2 million clones in the sample, 85% to 95% are singletons; the top ten hold under 0.15%. Sequenced: naive CD4+ T cells sorted from blood. Subset of the sample: CD45RA+ positively selected. The genes are TRBV6-6 and TRBJ1-3; the D is unclear. The TCR was taken from a man between 18 and 29 years old in good health. The CDR3 region is CASQDLSGNTIYF. The DNA of the CDR3 is TGTGCCAGCCAGGACCTCTCTGGAAACACCATATATTTT.